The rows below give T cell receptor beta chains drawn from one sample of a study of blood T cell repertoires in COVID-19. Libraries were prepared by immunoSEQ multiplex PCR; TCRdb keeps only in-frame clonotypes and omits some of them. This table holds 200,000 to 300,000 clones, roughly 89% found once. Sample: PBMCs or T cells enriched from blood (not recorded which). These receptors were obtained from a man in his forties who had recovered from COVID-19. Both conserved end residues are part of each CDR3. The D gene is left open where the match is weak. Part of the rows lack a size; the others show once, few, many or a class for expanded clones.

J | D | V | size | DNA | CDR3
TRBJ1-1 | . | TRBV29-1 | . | TGCAGCGCTAGGACAGCGAACACTGAAGCTTTCTTT | CSARTANTEAFF
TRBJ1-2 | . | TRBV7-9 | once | TGTGCCAGCAGCTTAGATTCGGGGGGCGCCGAGGGCTACACCTTC | CASSLDSGGAEGYTF
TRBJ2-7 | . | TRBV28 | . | TGTGCCAGCAGTTTGAGGGGACACTTCTACGAGCAGTACTTC | CASSLRGHFYEQYF
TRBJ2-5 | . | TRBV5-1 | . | TGCGCCAGCAGCCAATCCGGGACAACCCAAGAGACCCAGTACTTC | CASSQSGTTQETQYF
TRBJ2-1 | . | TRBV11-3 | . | TGTGCCAGCAGCCCCAGGGGTGGCGGGGGAGGGGAGCAGTTCTTC | CASSPRGGGGGEQFF
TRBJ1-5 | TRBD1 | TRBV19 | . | TGTGCCAGTAGTATAAGGAGGCAGGGGGACCAGCCCCAGCATTTT | CASSIRRQGDQPQHF
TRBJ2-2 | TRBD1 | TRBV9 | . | TGTGCCAGCAGCCTAGACAGGGTTGGGATCGGGGAGCTGTTTTTT | CASSLDRVGIGELFF
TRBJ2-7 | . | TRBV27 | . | TGTGCCAGCAGTTTTCAGACAAACCACGAGCAGTACTTC | CASSFQTNHEQYF
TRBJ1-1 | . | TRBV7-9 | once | TGTGCCAGCAGCCTAGATCCGGGTAGGGCTTTCTTT | CASSLDPGRAFF
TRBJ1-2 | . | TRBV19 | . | TGTGCCAGTACCCATCCGGAGGCTAACTATGGCTACACCTTC | CASTHPEANYGYTF
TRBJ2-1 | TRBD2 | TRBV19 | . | TGTGCCAGTAGTATAGGGGCACGGGGGGGAACCTACAATGAGCAGTTCTTC | CASSIGARGGTYNEQFF
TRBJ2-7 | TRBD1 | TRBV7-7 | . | TGTGCCAGTGAAAGCCAACGGGACAGATCCTACGAGCAGTACTTC | CASESQRDRSYEQYF
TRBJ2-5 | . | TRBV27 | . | TGTGCCAGCAGTTCAGGCCGACTAGAGTGGGAGACCCAGTACTTC | CASSSGRLEWETQYF
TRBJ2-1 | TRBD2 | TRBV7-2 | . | TGTGCCAGCAGCAAACGGACTAGCGGGAGCCAACAGGTCAATGAGCAGTTCTTC | CASSKRTSGSQQVNEQFF
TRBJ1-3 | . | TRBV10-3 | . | TGTGCCATCAGTGAGGGCGGAAACTCTGGAAACACCATATATTTT | CAISEGGNSGNTIYF
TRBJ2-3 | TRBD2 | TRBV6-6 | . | TGTGCCAGCAGTCGGGTCCCTAGCGGGGGGTACACAGATACGCAGTATTTT | CASSRVPSGGYTDTQYF
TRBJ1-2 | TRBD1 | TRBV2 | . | TGTGCCAGCAGTGACGACAGGGTCTATGGCTACACCTTC | CASSDDRVYGYTF
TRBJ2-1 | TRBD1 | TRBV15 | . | TGTGCCACCAGCAGCGGGACAGGGGTCTCGGATGAGCAGTTCTTC | CATSSGTGVSDEQFF
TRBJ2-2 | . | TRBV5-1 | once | TGCGCCAGCAGCTTGGCTGTAACGAACACCGGGGAGCTGTTTTTT | CASSLAVTNTGELFF
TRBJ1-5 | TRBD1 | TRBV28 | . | TGTGCCAGCAGTTTTCGGACAGGGCGGCAGCCCCAGCATTTT | CASSFRTGRQPQHF
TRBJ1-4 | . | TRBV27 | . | TGTGCCAGCAGTCCCCGTCAAAGGGACATGAGGCATGAAAAACTGTTTTTT | CASSPRQRDMRHEKLFF
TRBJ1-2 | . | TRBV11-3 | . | TGTGCCAGCAGCAGAATCGGACGGGAAGCCTATGGCTACACCTTC | CASSRIGREAYGYTF
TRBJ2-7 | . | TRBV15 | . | TGTGCCACCAAAGGGACTGACTCCTACGAGCAGTACTTC | CATKGTDSYEQYF
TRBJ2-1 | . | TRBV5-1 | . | TGCGCCAGCACCTCCCCAGCGGAGTACTACAATGAGCAGTTCTTC | CASTSPAEYYNEQFF
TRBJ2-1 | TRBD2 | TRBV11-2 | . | TGTGCCAGCAGCAAGGGACTAGTTGGTCAGGTGGATGAGCAGTTCTTC | CASSKGLVGQVDEQFF
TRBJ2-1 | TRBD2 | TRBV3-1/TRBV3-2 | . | TGTGCCAGCAGCCAAGATATCCAACGGGGGGGCCGATATGAGCAGTTCTTC | CASSQDIQRGGRYEQFF
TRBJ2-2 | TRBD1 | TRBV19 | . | TGTGCCAGTAGTATAGAAGGGCCAGGGGGCGCAGAGACCGGGGAGCTGTTTTTT | CASSIEGPGGAETGELFF
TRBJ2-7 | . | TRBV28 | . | TGTGCCAGCAGGCCGTCGGGCTCCTACGAGCAGTACTTC | CASRPSGSYEQYF
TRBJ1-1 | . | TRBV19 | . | TGTGCCAGTAGTTTTCTCATGGAGTTGACTGAAGCTTTCTTT | CASSFLMELTEAFF
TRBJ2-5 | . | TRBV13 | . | TGTGCCAGCAGCTTAGGGACACGTATAAGCGGCCAGTACTTC | CASSLGTRISGQYF
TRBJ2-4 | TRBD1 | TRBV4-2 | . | TGTGCCAGCAGCCAAGGGACAGGGTTACTAGCCAAAAACATTCAGTACTTC | CASSQGTGLLAKNIQYF
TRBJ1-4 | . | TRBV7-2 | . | TGTGCCAGCAGCTCCTGGGGAGGGGTGGGGACTAATGAAAAACTGTTTTTT | CASSSWGGVGTNEKLFF
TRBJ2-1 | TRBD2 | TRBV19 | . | TGTGCCAGTAGTATAGTAGGAGCGGGACCCTACAATGAGCAGTTCTTC | CASSIVGAGPYNEQFF
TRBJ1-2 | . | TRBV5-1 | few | TGCGCCAGCAGCTTGGGAGAACAGGGACGCTCTAACTATGGCTACACCTTC | CASSLGEQGRSNYGYTF
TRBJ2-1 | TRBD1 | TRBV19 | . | TGTGCCAGTAGCCCCGTAAGGACAGGGCGGCCCTACAATGAGCAGTTCTTC | CASSPVRTGRPYNEQFF
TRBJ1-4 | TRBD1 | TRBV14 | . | TGTGCCAGCAGCCAATGGGGCGGGACAGTTTTAGAAAAACTGTTTTTT | CASSQWGGTVLEKLFF
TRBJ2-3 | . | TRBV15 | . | TGTGCCACCAGCAGAGACAGGGAAGCAGATACGCAGTATTTT | CATSRDREADTQYF
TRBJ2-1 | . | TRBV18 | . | TGTGCCAGCTCACCACAGCCAGGGGCGGTTGAGCAGTTCTTC | CASSPQPGAVEQFF
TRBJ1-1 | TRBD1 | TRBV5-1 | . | TGCGCCAGCAGCTTGAGTCGGTGGGGGACAGGGGTGAACACTGAAGCTTTCTTT | CASSLSRWGTGVNTEAFF
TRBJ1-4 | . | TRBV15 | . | TGTGCCACCAGCAGAGATCTGTTGGGAACAGGGCGAGAAAAACTGTTTTTT | CATSRDLLGTGREKLFF
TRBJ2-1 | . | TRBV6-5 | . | TGTGCCAGCAGTTACAGCCTGGCGGGCTGGCCTGAGCAGTTCTTC | CASSYSLAGWPEQFF
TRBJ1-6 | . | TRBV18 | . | TGTGCCAGCTCAACTTCTGACAGCTCCTATAATTCACCCCTCCACTTT | CASSTSDSSYNSPLHF
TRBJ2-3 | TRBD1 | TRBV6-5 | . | TGTGCCAGCAGTTCCTGGGGACAGAGACCCACAGATACGCAGTATTTT | CASSSWGQRPTDTQYF
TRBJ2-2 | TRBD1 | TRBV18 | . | TGTGCCAGCTCAACCCAGGGGGCTGGCACCGGGGAGCTGTTTTTT | CASSTQGAGTGELFF
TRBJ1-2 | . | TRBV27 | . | TGTGCCAGCAGTTTATCGATAGGATCCCCAGGGTACTATGGCTACACCTTC | CASSLSIGSPGYYGYTF
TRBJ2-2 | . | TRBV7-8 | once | TGTGCCAGCAGTCCCCGGGAGAGTAGCACCGGGGAGCTGTTTTTT | CASSPRESSTGELFF
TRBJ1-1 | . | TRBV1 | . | TGCACCAGCAGCCAAGATGGGGGTACAGGGTGGGAAGCTTTCTTT | CTSSQDGGTGWEAFF
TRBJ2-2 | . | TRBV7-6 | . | TGTGCCAGCAGCTTCACTCTATCCGGGGCGAACACCGGGGAGCTGTTTTTT | CASSFTLSGANTGELFF
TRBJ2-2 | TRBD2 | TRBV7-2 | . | TGTGCCAGCAGCTTCGGGACTAGCGGGAGACGGTCCGGGGAGCTGTTTTTT | CASSFGTSGRRSGELFF
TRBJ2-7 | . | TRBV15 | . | TGTGCCACCAGCAGAGCACACGGTAGCGGGCAGTACTTC | CATSRAHGSGQYF
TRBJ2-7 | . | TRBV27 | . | TGTGCCACGGGGGGCAGGGCCCACGAGCAGTACTTC | CATGGRAHEQYF
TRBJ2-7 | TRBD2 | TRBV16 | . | TGTGCCAGCAGCCAACCGGGACTAGTTTACGAGCAGTACTTC | CASSQPGLVYEQYF